One sample yielded the 9 T cell receptor beta chains listed below, sequenced in a study of cytotoxic CD8 clonotypes in ibrutinib-treated CLL. The data were produced by immunoSEQ multiplex PCR, yet TCRdb's version contains in-frame clones alone and is incomplete. The profile shows some 350,000 clones, 60% to 80% of them singletons. The specimen was PBMCs, collected after 36 months of ibrutinib treatment. The receptors originated from a human donor with chronic lymphocytic leukemia.

This sequence joins TRBV13 and TRBJ1-4; 9 nucleotides agree with TRBD1. J lost 6 bases, V lost 5 bases, and 1 base had no gene match. Germline V gene lookup returns CDR1 PRHDT and CDR2 FYEKMQ (reference sequence). CDR3 length equals 13 residues. The CDR3 nucleotides read TGTGCCAGCAGCGGACAGGGGTATGAAAAACTGTTTTTT. Its translation: CASSGQGYEKLFF.

This chain joins TRBV7-9 and TRBJ1-2; no reliable D call. V was clipped by 5 bases and J by 3 bases, with 13 bases between them. Germline V lookup: CDR1 SEHNR, CDR2 FQNEAQ (reference sequence). This CDR3 is 14 amino acids long. This chain's CDR3 is CASSPPGVHYGYTF. The DNA of the CDR3 is TGTGCCAGCAGCCCCCCTGGGGTACACTATGGCTACACCTTC.

This sequence joins TRBV19 and TRBJ1-2; TRBD1 is a possible D gene (6 bases). The germline V and J ends were trimmed by 4 bases and 6 bases, with 24 bases remaining between them. The CDR3 covers 17 residues. Germline V CDR1 and CDR2: LNHDA, SQIVND (reference sequence). The CDR3 coding sequence is TGTGCCAGTAGTACGCCCTTAAGGGTACTCACAGGGAATGGCTACACCTTC. Its protein product is CASSTPLRVLTGNGYTF.

In its sample, this clone was seen a few times. V gene TRBV5-5 combines with J gene TRBJ1-2; 7 positions agree with TRBD1. This CDR3 has 14 amino acids. Losses at the gene ends were 4 bases for V and 5 bases for J; bases not matched to a gene: 8. Per the germline V gene, CDR1 is SGHKS and CDR2 is YYEKEE (reference sequence). CDR3 sequence reads: CASSPRDSGYGYTF. In DNA form, the CDR3 reads TGTGCCAGCAGCCCCCGGGACAGCGGGTATGGCTACACCTTC.

The gene calls are TRBV2 and TRBJ2-7; D gene uncertain. The germline V gene has CDR1 SNHLY and CDR2 FYNNEI. V gave up 7 bases and J gave up 2 bases, with 6 bases separating them. This CDR3 spans 11 amino acids. The CDR3 loop reads CASNTAYEQYF. Here the CDR3 DNA reads TGTGCCAGCAATACGGCCTACGAGCAGTACTTC.

V is TRBV25-1 and J is TRBJ1-5; D may be TRBD1 (6 bases). CDR3 length: 12 residues. Germline V CDR1 and CDR2: MGHDK, SYGVNS. Between the trimmed V and J ends, which lost 9 bases and 6 bases, there was a span of 12 bases. The CDR3 loop is CASNRAGQPQHF. For the CDR3, the DNA is TGTGCCAGTAACAGGGCGGGTCAGCCCCAGCATTTT.

This rearrangement joins TRBV7-8 to TRBJ2-6; TRBD1 might be the D (5 bases). The length of the CDR3 is 14 residues. V gave up 5 bases and J gave up 3 bases, with 8 bases separating them. Germline loops: CDR1 SGHVS, CDR2 FQNEAQ. CDR3 in amino acids: CASSPDSGANVLTF. The CDR3 nucleotides read TGTGCCAGCAGCCCAGACAGTGGGGCCAACGTCCTGACTTTC.

The sample holds a few counts of this clone. The CDR3 DNA reads TGTGCCAGCAGCCAAGATCGGAGTAGCGGCCTCACCGGGGAGCTGTTTTTT. Encoded protein: CASSQDRSSGLTGELFF. The chain recombines TRBV4-2 with TRBJ2-2; possibly TRBD2 for D (6 bases). Trimming pared 0 bases from V and 4 bases from J, leaving 15 bases between. Germline V lookup: CDR1 LGHNA, CDR2 YNFKEQ. The CDR3 runs 17 residues.

V and J are TRBV4-1 and TRBJ2-6, with D maybe TRBD2 (6 bases). Trimming left V 0 bases short and J 11 bases short, with 14 bases between. The CDR3 spans 15 residues. Germline CDR1 MGHRA, CDR2 YSYEKL. In DNA form, the CDR3 reads TGCGCCAGCAGCCAAGAAGGGACTGTCCGAGACGTCCTGACTTTC. Translated: CASSQEGTVRDVLTF.